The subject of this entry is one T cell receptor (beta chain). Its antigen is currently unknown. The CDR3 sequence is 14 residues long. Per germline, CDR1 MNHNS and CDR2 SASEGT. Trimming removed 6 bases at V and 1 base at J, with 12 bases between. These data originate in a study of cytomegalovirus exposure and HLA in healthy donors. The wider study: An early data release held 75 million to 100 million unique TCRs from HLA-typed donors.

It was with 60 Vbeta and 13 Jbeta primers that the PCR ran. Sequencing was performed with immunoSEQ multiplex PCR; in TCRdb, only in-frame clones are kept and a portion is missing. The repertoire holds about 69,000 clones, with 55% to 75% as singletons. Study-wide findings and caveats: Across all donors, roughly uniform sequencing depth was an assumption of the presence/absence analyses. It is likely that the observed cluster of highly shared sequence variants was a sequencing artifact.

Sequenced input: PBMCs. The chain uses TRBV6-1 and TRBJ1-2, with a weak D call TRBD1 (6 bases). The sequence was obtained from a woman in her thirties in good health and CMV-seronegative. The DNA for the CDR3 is TGTGCCAGCAGAACCGACAGGCATAACTATGGCTACACCTTC. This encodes CASRTDRHNYGYTF.